This T cell receptor (beta chain) came from a study of OX40 agonist ivuxolimab in advanced cancers. Assay: immunoSEQ multiplex PCR; the TCRdb copy retains only in-frame clones and omits some. The sample has 55,000 to 85,000 clones, 86% seen once; the top ten hold approximately 3%. The CDR3 is 16 residues long. The germline V gene has CDR1 SGHTS and CDR2 YDEGEE. V dropped 1 base and J dropped 0 bases, with 11 bases sitting between them. This sequence joins TRBV5-8 and TRBJ1-5, with D hard to call. The sample here was CD4+ or CD8+ T cells sorted from blood, taken in a trial of the OX40 agonist ivuxolimab. The receptor's source is an adult with an advanced solid tumor such as melanoma, head and neck, liver or kidney cancer. CDR3 protein: CASSLLPLSSNQPQHF. The CDR3 nucleotides are TGTGCCAGCAGCTTGCTACCCCTCTCTAGCAATCAGCCCCAGCATTTT.